A selection of T cell receptor beta chains follows, all from one sample in a study of blood T cell repertoires in COVID-19. Measured with immunoSEQ multiplex PCR; TCRdb has only the in-frame clones, and not every one. The table includes fewer than 200,000 clones, 88% detected once. Sequencing used PBMCs or T cells enriched from blood (not recorded which). The receptors were sampled from a young woman who had recovered from COVID-19. The CDR3 runs from the conserved cysteine through the conserved F or W. Each record gives: J gene, D gene, V gene, clone size, CDR3 protein, CDR3 DNA. The D gene is left open where the match is weak. Clone size appears in some rows only: once, few, many, or a class for an expanded clone.

TRBJ1-1 TRBD1 TRBV7-2 NA CASSLGPGGETEAFF TGTGCCAGCAGCTTAGGTCCAGGGGGCGAGACTGAAGCTTTCTTT
TRBJ2-7 TRBD2 TRBV4-1 many CASSSREGSYEQYF TGCGCCAGCAGCTCTCGGGAGGGCTCCTACGAGCAGTACTTC
TRBJ1-2 NA TRBV29-1 NA CSVGQGYGYTF TGCAGCGTTGGGCAGGGGTATGGCTACACCTTC
TRBJ2-5 TRBD2 TRBV5-1 NA CASSPGTSGSQETQYF TGCGCCAGCAGCCCGGGGACTAGCGGTTCCCAAGAGACCCAGTACTTC
TRBJ1-4 TRBD1 TRBV6-2/TRBV6-3 NA CASSPHPGTGTEKLFF TGTGCCAGCAGTCCCCACCCCGGGACAGGGACCGAAAAACTGTTTTTT
TRBJ1-2 TRBD1 TRBV6-2/TRBV6-3 NA CASSYSYRDSYGYTF TGTGCCAGCAGTTACTCTTATCGGGACAGCTATGGCTACACCTTC
TRBJ2-7 NA TRBV25-1 NA CASSWGPSRNEQYF TGTGCCAGCAGCTGGGGGCCCTCCAGAAACGAGCAGTACTTC
TRBJ1-2 TRBD1 TRBV27 NA CASRSIGTGDTYSYGYTF TGTGCCAGCAGGAGTATCGGGACAGGGGACACATACTCCTATGGCTACACCTTC
TRBJ2-7 NA TRBV6-2/TRBV6-3 NA CASSYHVGVYEQYF TGTGCCAGCAGTTACCACGTAGGGGTCTACGAGCAGTACTTC
TRBJ1-1 NA TRBV25-1 NA CASRFAGGANTEAFF TGTGCCAGCAGATTCGCTGGAGGGGCCAACACTGAAGCTTTCTTT
TRBJ2-3 NA TRBV6-5 NA CASSYSGLSTDTQYF TGTGCCAGCAGTTACTCTGGGCTTTCCACAGATACGCAGTATTTT
TRBJ2-1 TRBD2 TRBV19 NA CASNSQRGGLDEQFF TGTGCCAGTAATTCGCAGCGGGGGGGCCTAGATGAGCAGTTCTTC
TRBJ2-7 TRBD1 TRBV28 NA CASSSYPGQGSSYEQYF TGTGCCAGCAGTTCGTACCCGGGACAGGGAAGCTCCTACGAGCAGTACTTC
TRBJ2-3 TRBD1 TRBV23-1 NA CASSQSGDRGGNF TGCGCCAGCAGTCAATCAGGGGACAGGGGGGGAAATTTT
TRBJ2-5 NA TRBV20-1 NA CSAINRETQYF TGCAGTGCTATCAACAGAGAGACCCAGTACTTC
TRBJ2-1 TRBD2 TRBV11-3 NA CASSLGTVAGEVFF TGTGCCAGCAGCTTAGGGACCGTAGCGGGAGAAGTCTTCTTC
TRBJ1-6 TRBD1 TRBV27 NA CASSPGTGRSPLHF TGTGCCAGCAGTCCAGGGACAGGGCGGTCACCCCTCCACTTT
TRBJ2-7 TRBD1 TRBV5-1 NA CASSITGTDSYEQYF TGCGCCAGCAGCATTACCGGGACAGACTCCTACGAGCAGTACTTC
TRBJ1-1 NA TRBV4-2 NA CASSLSYTEAFF TGTGCCAGCAGCCTTAGCTACACTGAAGCTTTCTTT
TRBJ2-7 NA TRBV19 NA CASSIDHRDDYEQYF TGTGCCAGTAGTATAGATCACAGGGATGACTACGAGCAGTACTTC
TRBJ1-1 NA TRBV14 NA CASSTGPNTEAFF TGTGCCAGCAGCACAGGGCCGAACACTGAAGCTTTCTTT
TRBJ1-4 TRBD1 TRBV2 NA CASRADRGFNEKLFF TGTGCCAGCAGAGCTGACAGGGGCTTTAATGAAAAACTGTTTTTT
TRBJ2-1 TRBD2 TRBV28 NA CASSPLAGVINNEQFF TGTGCCAGCAGTCCACTAGCGGGTGTAATAAACAATGAGCAGTTCTTC
TRBJ2-7 NA TRBV4-3 once CASSQGQAKYYEQYF TGCGCCAGCAGCCAAGGACAGGCAAAATACTACGAGCAGTACTTC
TRBJ1-6 NA TRBV7-9 NA CASSLSQGISPLHF TGTGCCAGCAGCTTAAGTCAGGGGATTTCACCCCTCCACTTT
TRBJ2-7 NA TRBV27 NA CASAWGQAYEQYF TGTGCCAGCGCCTGGGGACAAGCCTACGAGCAGTACTTC
TRBJ2-7 NA TRBV5-1 few CASSPEALYEQYF TGCGCCAGCAGCCCGGAGGCCCTCTACGAGCAGTACTTC
TRBJ2-1 TRBD1 TRBV30 once CAWSLDRTNNEQFF TGTGCCTGGAGTCTGGACAGGACAAACAATGAGCAGTTCTTC
TRBJ2-7 TRBD2 TRBV3-1/TRBV3-2 NA CASSTGLDYEQYF TGTGCCAGCAGTACCGGACTAGACTACGAGCAGTACTTC
TRBJ2-3 TRBD1 TRBV3-1/TRBV3-2 NA CASSHTGTGVTDTQYF TGTGCCAGCAGCCACACCGGGACAGGGGTTACAGATACGCAGTATTTT
TRBJ2-5 TRBD2 TRBV4-2 NA CASSPTSGRVETQYF TGTGCCAGCAGCCCGACTAGCGGGAGGGTAGAGACCCAGTACTTC
TRBJ1-2 NA TRBV28 NA CASSPTRIGGDYGYTF TGTGCCAGCAGTCCAACCCGGATAGGGGGAGACTATGGCTACACCTTC
TRBJ1-6 NA TRBV28 NA CASRPQRGGAPLHF TGTGCCAGCAGGCCACAGAGGGGGGGAGCACCCCTCCACTTT
TRBJ2-5 NA TRBV25-1 NA CASSEPGRETQYF TGTGCCAGCAGTGAGCCAGGGAGGGAGACCCAGTACTTC
TRBJ1-6 NA TRBV28 once CASSRVGEGNSPLHF TGTGCCAGCAGCCGGGTCGGAGAGGGCAATTCACCCCTCCACTTT
TRBJ2-1 NA TRBV11-2 NA CASSLEWGESSYNEQFF TGTGCCAGCAGCTTAGAATGGGGCGAGAGCTCCTACAATGAGCAGTTCTTC
TRBJ1-4 NA TRBV28 once CASFRQSSKLFF TGTGCCAGTTTCAGGCAATCTTCAAAACTGTTTTTT
TRBJ2-1 TRBD2 TRBV18 NA CASSLPSGDYNEQFF TGTGCCAGCTCACTTCCTAGCGGGGATTACAATGAGCAGTTCTTC
TRBJ1-5 NA TRBV28 NA CASSSRQTNQPQHF TGTGCCAGCAGTTCCCGACAGACCAATCAGCCCCAGCATTTT
TRBJ2-1 TRBD2 TRBV2 NA CARLLARASYNEQFF TGTGCCAGGTTACTAGCGAGGGCGTCCTACAATGAGCAGTTCTTC
TRBJ2-7 TRBD1 TRBV10-3 NA CAISDFGQGPSYEQYF TGTGCCATCAGTGACTTCGGACAGGGACCTTCCTACGAGCAGTACTTC
TRBJ1-1 TRBD1 TRBV5-1 NA CASSSFGTGLGRTEAFF TGCGCCAGCAGCAGCTTCGGGACAGGTCTGGGTCGCACTGAAGCTTTCTTT
TRBJ1-2 NA TRBV27 once CASRQSSPIFYGYTF TGTGCCAGCAGGCAAAGTAGCCCCATTTTCTATGGCTACACCTTC
TRBJ1-1 NA TRBV7-9 NA CASRSEAGEAFF TGTGCCAGCAGAAGTGAAGCGGGTGAAGCTTTCTTT
TRBJ1-6 TRBD1 TRBV27 NA CASRPGQANSPLHF TGTGCCAGCAGGCCGGGACAGGCGAATTCACCCCTCCACTTT
TRBJ1-5 NA TRBV27 NA CASSLLPRQPQHF TGTGCCAGCAGTTTATTACCGAGGCAGCCCCAGCATTTT
TRBJ1-3 NA TRBV19 NA CASSIFTQASGNTIYF TGTGCCAGTAGTATCTTCACCCAGGCCTCTGGAAACACCATATATTTT
TRBJ1-6 NA TRBV4-3 few CASSLSLQYRDHNSPLHF TGCGCCAGCAGCCTTTCGTTACAATACAGGGATCATAATTCACCCCTCCACTTT
TRBJ2-7 NA TRBV2 NA CASSGGGRSKQYF TGTGCCAGCAGTGGTGGAGGGCGGTCGAAGCAGTACTTC
TRBJ1-1 NA TRBV28 NA CASSRRNREAFF TGTGCCAGCAGCCGACGGAACAGGGAAGCTTTCTTT
TRBJ2-1 TRBD1 TRBV15 NA CATSGNLDRVEQFF TGTGCCACCAGCGGAAACCTTGACAGGGTTGAGCAGTTCTTC
TRBJ2-2 NA TRBV7-3 NA CASSLLVGAGELFF TGTGCCAGCAGCTTACTAGTAGGGGCCGGGGAGCTGTTTTTT
TRBJ2-5 TRBD2 TRBV2 NA CASSLLANQETQYF TGTGCCAGCAGCTTACTAGCGAACCAAGAGACCCAGTACTTC
TRBJ2-2 NA TRBV6-5 medium-sized CASSPAADGGQRLFF TGTGCCAGCAGCCCCGCGGCCGACGGGGGGCAGAGGCTGTTTTTT
TRBJ2-7 TRBD1 TRBV19 NA CASRPRDRLSLGEQYF TGTGCCAGCCGACCCCGGGACAGGCTCTCCCTGGGCGAGCAGTACTTC
TRBJ2-3 TRBD1 TRBV27 NA CASTQGAPDTQYF TGTGCCAGCACGCAGGGGGCGCCGGATACGCAGTATTTT
TRBJ2-6 TRBD1 TRBV19 NA CASRDRAGANVLTF TGTGCCAGCCGCGACAGGGCTGGGGCCAACGTCCTGACTTTC
TRBJ2-6 TRBD2 TRBV7-8 NA CASSSSWGGPGANVLTF TGTGCCAGCAGCTCAAGTTGGGGGGGACCTGGGGCCAACGTCCTGACTTTC